This TCR beta chain was documented in a study of blood T cell repertoires in COVID-19. Across the whole study: Acute and convalescent COVID-19 specimens originated in the United States, Italy and Spain. Sample material is recorded as cDNA or gDNA derived from T cells, B-cell-depleted T cells, or PBMCs.

V was pared by 3 bases and J by 4 bases, with 16 bases between. Per the germline V gene, CDR1 is SEHNR and CDR2 is FQNEAQ (reference sequence). This CDR3 comprises 16 residues. This table comes from immunoSEQ multiplex PCR, and its TCRdb copy is limited to in-frame clones, with some not included. The sample comprises under 250,000 clones, about 91% of which are singletons, and approximately 2.8% rests with the top ten. Clinical history as reported by participants underpinned cohort assignment. The source of this sequence is a woman in her thirties with acute COVID-19. The V call is TRBV7-9, the J call TRBJ1-5; D uncertain. The sequencing input was PBMCs or T cells enriched from blood (not recorded which). The CDR3 DNA is TGTGCCAGCAGCTTTGGGGAGCTTGGGGTTAATCAGCCCCAGCATTTT. Its protein is CASSFGELGVNQPQHF.